Listed here are 3 T cell receptor beta chains from one sample, sequenced in a study of T-cell memory formation after mild COVID-19. Each CDR3 protein gets one entry after TCRdb re-called the 5' RACE reads with MiXCR. Among hundreds of thousands of distinct CDR3 sequences listed, 15% to 20% were seen once. The specimen sequenced was PBMCs or a T cell subset sorted from them (not recorded which). The receptors shown here come from a man younger than 30 who had mild COVID-19 (a few samples of this study predate the infection). Cell type and time point are not known.

V and J are TRBV6-5 and TRBJ1-5; no clear D. Looked up from germline, CDR1 is MNHEY and CDR2 is SVGAGI. V dropped 6 bases and J dropped 4 bases, with 16 bases sitting between them. The CDR3 is 15 residues long. CDR3 residues: CASSSHRGYNQPQHF. In DNA, the CDR3 is TGTGCCAGCAGCTCCCACCGGGGATATAATCAGCCCCAGCATTTT.

The CDR3 is CATSDSNTVEAFF. The CDR3 region has the DNA TGTGCCACCAGTGATTCCAACACAGTTGAAGCTTTCTTT. The chain joins TRBV24-1 to TRBJ1-1; D is unclear. V lost 2 bases and J lost 7, with 10 bases in between. The germline V gene encodes CDR1 KGHDR and CDR2 SFDVKD. This CDR3 comprises 13 residues.

The chain is built from TRBV21-1 and TRBJ2-5; the table gives TRBD2 as D, unverified against the DNA. TRBV21-1 represents a pseudogene. The CDR3 consists of 14 residues. Here the CDR3 reads CASSKVASGETQYF. The CDR3 nucleotides are TGTGCCAGCAGCAAAGTTGCTAGCGGGGAGACCCAGTACTTC.